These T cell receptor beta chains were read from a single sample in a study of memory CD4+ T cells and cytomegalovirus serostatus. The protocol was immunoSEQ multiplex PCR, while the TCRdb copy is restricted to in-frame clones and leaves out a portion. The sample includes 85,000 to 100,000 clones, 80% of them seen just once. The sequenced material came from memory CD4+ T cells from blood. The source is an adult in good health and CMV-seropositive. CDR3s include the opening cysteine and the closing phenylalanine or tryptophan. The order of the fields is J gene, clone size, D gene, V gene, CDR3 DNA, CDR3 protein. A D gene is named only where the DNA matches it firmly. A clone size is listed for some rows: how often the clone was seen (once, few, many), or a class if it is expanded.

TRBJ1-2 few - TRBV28 TGTGCCAGCAGTTTGGCTGGTGAACTTAACTATGGCTACACCTTC CASSLAGELNYGYTF
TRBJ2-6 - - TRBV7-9 TGTGCCAGCTTTCTCGCCAACGTCCTGACTTTC CASFLANVLTF
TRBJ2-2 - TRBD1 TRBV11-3 TGTGCCAGCAGCTTAGAGGGGACAGGGACCGGGGAGCTGTTTTTT CASSLEGTGTGELFF
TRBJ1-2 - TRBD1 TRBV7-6 TGTGCCAGCAGCTTGACAGGGGAGGAGAACTATGGCTACACCTTC CASSLTGEENYGYTF
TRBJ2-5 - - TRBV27 TGTGCCAGCAGTTTCCGGAGGGGGGAAGAGACCCAGTACTTC CASSFRRGEETQYF
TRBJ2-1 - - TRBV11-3 TGTGCCAGCAGCTTAGGCGGACAAAACAATGAGCAGTTCTTC CASSLGGQNNEQFF
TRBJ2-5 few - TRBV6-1 TGTGCCAGCAACCAACAGGGTGTAGAGACCCAGTACTTC CASNQQGVETQYF
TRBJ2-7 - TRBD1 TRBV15 TGTGCCACCAGCCGAGAACCGAGACAGGGGGCTGGCGAGCAGTACTTC CATSREPRQGAGEQYF
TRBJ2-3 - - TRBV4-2 TGTGCCAGCAGCCAGGCCGGGCCCGGCACAGATACGCAGTATTTT CASSQAGPGTDTQYF
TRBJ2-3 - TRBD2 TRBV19 TGTGCCAGTAGTACTAGCGGGACAGATACGCAGTATTTT CASSTSGTDTQYF
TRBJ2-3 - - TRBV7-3 TGTGCCAGCAGCTTAAGGGGAGGCGAGGATACGCAGTATTTT CASSLRGGEDTQYF
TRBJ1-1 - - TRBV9 TGTGCCAGCAGCCGGTATGGGATTGAAGCTTTCTTT CASSRYGIEAFF
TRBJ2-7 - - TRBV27 TGTGCCAGCAGTTTATTGGGGGCGGCACGCTCCTACGAGCAGTACTTC CASSLLGAARSYEQYF
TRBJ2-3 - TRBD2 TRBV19 TGTGCCACTAGACTAGCCGGGACAGATACGCAGTATTTT CATRLAGTDTQYF
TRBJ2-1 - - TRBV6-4 TGTGCCAGCAGTGTTGGTGGGGACAATGAGCAGTTCTTC CASSVGGDNEQFF
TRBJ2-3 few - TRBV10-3 TGTGCCATCCGACAGTACTTAACTAGCACAGATACGCAGTATTTT CAIRQYLTSTDTQYF
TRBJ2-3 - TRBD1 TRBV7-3 TGTGCCAGCAGCAAGTGGACAGGAGATACGCAGTATTTT CASSKWTGDTQYF
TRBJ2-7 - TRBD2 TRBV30 TGTGCCTGGGATAGCGGGAGGGTCTCCTACGAGCAGTACTTC CAWDSGRVSYEQYF
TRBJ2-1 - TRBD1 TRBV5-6 TGTGCCAGCAGCTTGCTTCAGGGGGCGATGTACAATGAGCAGTTCTTC CASSLLQGAMYNEQFF
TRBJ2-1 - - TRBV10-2 TGCGCCAGCAGTGAAACGAAGGTAGCGGCCCAGGGGGAGCAGTTCTTC CASSETKVAAQGEQFF
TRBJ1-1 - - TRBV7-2 TGTGCCAGCAGCCCCAACTCAGGGAACACTGAAGCTTTCTTT CASSPNSGNTEAFF
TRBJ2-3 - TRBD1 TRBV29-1 TGCAGCGTTGAGGTTGACAGGGTCCCAGATACGCAGTATTTT CSVEVDRVPDTQYF
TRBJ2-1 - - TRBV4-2 TGTGCCAGCAGCCAAGGTCCTAGCAATGAGCAGTTCTTC CASSQGPSNEQFF
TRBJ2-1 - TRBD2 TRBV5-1 TGCGCCAGCAGCCAGACTAGCGGGAGAGGAGAGCAGTTCTTC CASSQTSGRGEQFF
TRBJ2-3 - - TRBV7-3 TGTGCCAGCAGCTTAGTTGACTCAGATACGCAGTATTTT CASSLVDSDTQYF
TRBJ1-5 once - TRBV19 TGTGCCAGTAGTATAGGCCAAAATCAGCCCCAGCATTTT CASSIGQNQPQHF
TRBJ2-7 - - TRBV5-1 TGCGCCAGCAGCTTGGATGGGGGGTCGGACTCCTACGAGCAGTACTTC CASSLDGGSDSYEQYF
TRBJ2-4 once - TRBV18 TGTGCCAGCTCACCAGAATATAGCCAGCCGCCAGCCAAAAACATTCAGTACTTC CASSPEYSQPPAKNIQYF
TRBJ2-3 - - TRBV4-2 TGTGCCAGCAGCCAGACTGGGGGTTTCACAGATACGCAGTATTTT CASSQTGGFTDTQYF
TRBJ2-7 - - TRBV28 TGTGCCAGCAGTTTAGGGATCTACGAGCAGTACTTC CASSLGIYEQYF
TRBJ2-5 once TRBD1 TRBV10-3 TGTGCCATCAGTGGACAGGGGGGCAGGGAGACCCAGTACTTC CAISGQGGRETQYF
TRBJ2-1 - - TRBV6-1 TGTGCCAGCAAATTGAGCTCCTACAATGAGCAGTTCTTC CASKLSSYNEQFF
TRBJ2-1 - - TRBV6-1 TGTGCCAGCACCGACAGGTCCTCCTACAATGAGCAGTTCTTC CASTDRSSYNEQFF
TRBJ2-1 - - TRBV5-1 TGCGCTACAGCATCGGGAGCCCCCTACAATGAGCAGTTCTTC CATASGAPYNEQFF
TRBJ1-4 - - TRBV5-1 TGCGCCAGCAGCTTGGATGGGTCGGGTGGAGAAAAACTGTTTTTT CASSLDGSGGEKLFF
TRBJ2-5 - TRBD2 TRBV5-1 TGCGCCAGCAGCTTGGGAGCTAGCGGGGAAGAGACCCAGTACTTC CASSLGASGEETQYF
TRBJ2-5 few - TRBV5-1 TGCGCCAGCAGCTACAGCGGATACCAAGAGACCCAGTACTTC CASSYSGYQETQYF
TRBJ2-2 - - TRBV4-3 TGCGCCAGCAGCCAAGATAGAGGTCGTAACACCGGGGAGCTGTTTTTT CASSQDRGRNTGELFF
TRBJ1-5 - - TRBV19 TGTGCCAGTAGTAGGGTTGGGGAGCCCCAGCATTTT CASSRVGEPQHF
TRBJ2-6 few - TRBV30 TGTGCCTGGGGTCGGGGAGTTCTGACTTTC CAWGRGVLTF
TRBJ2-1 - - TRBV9 TGTGCCAGCAGCGTAGTAGCGGACGTAGCTGGTGAGCAGTTCTTC CASSVVADVAGEQFF
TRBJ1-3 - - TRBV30 TGTGCCTGGACCGTTAACTCTGGAAACACCATATATTTT CAWTVNSGNTIYF
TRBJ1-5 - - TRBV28 TGTGCCAGCAGTTCCCTCCGGGACCCCTTTCGACCCCAGCATTTT CASSSLRDPFRPQHF
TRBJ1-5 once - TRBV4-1 TGCGCCAGCAGCCAAGCCCACAATCAGCCCCAGCATTTT CASSQAHNQPQHF
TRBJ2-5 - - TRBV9 TGTGCCAGCAGCGTCTCGGGGGTTGGGGCCCAGTACTTC CASSVSGVGAQYF
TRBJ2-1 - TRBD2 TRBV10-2 TGCGCCAGCAGTGAGGGACTAGCGGGAGGATCCTACAATGAGCAGTTCTTC CASSEGLAGGSYNEQFF
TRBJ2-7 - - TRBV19 TGTGCCAGTAGTGGGGTTAGCTCCTACGAGCAGTACTTC CASSGVSSYEQYF
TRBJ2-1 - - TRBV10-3 TGTGCCATCAGTGAAGCTCAGGGGATCAATGAGCAGTTCTTC CAISEAQGINEQFF
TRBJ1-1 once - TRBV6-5 TGTGCCAGCAGTTACGACGGGAACACTGAAGCTTTCTTT CASSYDGNTEAFF
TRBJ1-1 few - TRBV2 TGTGCCAGCAGTTTCCTGGACACTGAAGCTTTCTTT CASSFLDTEAFF
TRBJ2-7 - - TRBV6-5 TGTGCCAGCAGTTACTCGGAGGGATACTCCTACGAGCAGTACTTC CASSYSEGYSYEQYF
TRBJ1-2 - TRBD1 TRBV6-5 TGTGCCAGCAGTTATTGGACAGGGGGTGACTATGGCTACACCTTC CASSYWTGGDYGYTF
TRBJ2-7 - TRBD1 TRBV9 TGTGCCAGCAGCGTGGGACAGAACTCCTACGAGCAGTACTTC CASSVGQNSYEQYF
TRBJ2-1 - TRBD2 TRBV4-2 TGTGCCAGCAGCCAAGATCGGGGGACTAGCGGGTTGCCTGACTCCCCGCCCAATGAGCAGTTCTTC CASSQDRGTSGLPDSPPNEQFF
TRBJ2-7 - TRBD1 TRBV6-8 TGTGCCAGCACCAAACTAACCCAGGGGGTAAGGGACGAGCAGTACTTC CASTKLTQGVRDEQYF